The sequence of this T cell receptor (beta chain) was determined in a study of radiotherapy plus CTLA-4 blockade in lung cancer. Study-level information: Objective responses were seen in over 15% of patients, disease control in 31%.

Germline V gene sequence: CDR1 WSHSY, CDR2 SAAADI. There are 13 residues in the CDR3. With 4 bases removed from V and 8 bases from J, the gap between germline ends came to 14 bases. The protocol was immunoSEQ multiplex PCR, while the TCRdb copy is restricted to in-frame clones and leaves out a portion. Seen here are around 70,000 clones, around 86% observed once, and the top ten hold 4%. Concerning this clone itself: What it recognizes is unknown.

Those with chemo-refractory metastatic non-small-cell lung cancer were treated with focal radiation combined with CTLA-4 blockade using ipilimumab. Study conclusions and caveats: With interferon-beta, early dynamics of blood T cell clones were reported to best predict response. Researchers report tumor-derived TCR clones expanding in blood after radiotherapy plus ipilimumab.

This TCR derives from a human donor with non-small cell lung cancer who had a partial response to radiotherapy plus ipilimumab. The starting material was peripheral blood, obtained from a patient treated with radiotherapy plus ipilimumab. The chain combines TRBV10-2 with TRBJ1-2, with a tentative D call TRBD1 (5 bases). The CDR3: CASSASRVGGYTF. The CDR3 DNA reads as TGCGCCAGCAGTGCCAGCAGGGTAGGCGGCTACACCTTC.